The clone carrying this TCR beta chain was seen ten or more times. What it binds is unknown. The data were obtained in a study of T cells after yellow fever vaccination. Whole-study findings and limits: Clones from primary vaccination mostly reappeared after the booster (roughly 95% CD4, roughly 87% CD8).

TCRdb ran MiXCR on the 5' RACE reads and lists one entry per CDR3 protein. The table has 230,000 or so distinct CDR3 sequences, 3.6% seen once; the top ten hold under 20%. Trimming pared 4 bases from V and 7 bases from J, leaving 11 bases between. Germline CDR1 reads MNHEY; CDR2 reads SVGAGI. The CDR3 has 14 residues. V is TRBV6-5 and J is TRBJ1-6, with D uncertain. The receptor was derived from a man aged 18 to 35 who received the YFV17D yellow fever vaccine. The sequencing here drew on PBMCs, taken 15 days after the yellow fever booster vaccination. In nucleotides, the CDR3 is TGTGCCAGCAGTTGGGAGGCCTTAAATTCACCCCTCCACTTT. Translated, it gives CASSWEALNSPLHF.